This T cell receptor (beta chain) was sequenced for a study of blood T cell repertoires in COVID-19. Study details: T cells, B-cell-depleted T cells, or PBMCs supplied cDNA or gDNA.

All recovered Cohort 3 donors got two negative PCRs, got clearance, or saw symptom resolution. Authors' processing steps: Amplification from reference gene primers served as the basis for estimated nucleated cell counts. This table comes from immunoSEQ multiplex PCR, and its TCRdb copy is limited to in-frame clones, with some not included. From that table come the V and J calls and clone size; the DNA was used to work out D and trimming. The sample shows a few hundred thousand clones, under 85% of them seen only once. Trimming took 6 bases from V and 3 from J, leaving 11 bases between them. The germline V gene encodes CDR1 SNHLY and CDR2 FYNNEI. This CDR3 has 13 residues. A few counts support this clone.

The source of this sequence is a woman between 50 and 59 years old who had recovered from COVID-19. What was sequenced was PBMCs or T cells enriched from blood (not recorded which). This chain links TRBV2 with TRBJ1-1, with D unclear. CDR3 loop: CASSADLDTEAFF. The CDR3 bases are TGTGCCAGCAGCGCCGACTTGGACACTGAAGCTTTCTTT. The entire variable domain, with the rest obtained from reference TRBV2 and TRBJ1-1, is as follows: EPEVTQTPSHQVTQMGQEVILRCVPISNHLYFYWYRQILGQKVEFLVSFYNNEISEKSEIFDDQFSVERPDGSNFTLKIRSTKLEDSAMYFCASSADLDTEAFFGQGTRLTVV.